This T cell receptor beta chain was captured by sequencing in a study of OX40 agonist ivuxolimab in advanced cancers. Study-level background: Ivuxolimab, which targeted the costimulatory receptor OX40 (CD134), was an agonistic, fully human IgG2 monoclonal antibody. Intravenous ivuxolimab was administered to patients every 2 weeks at six dose levels: 0.01, 0.1, 0.3, 1.5, 3 and 10 mg/kg. Of the approximately 54 dose-escalation patients, hepatocellular carcinoma was present in about 20, melanoma in approximately 15, renal cell carcinoma in 9 and head and neck cancer in 9. The dose-escalation cohort was almost 85% male with a mean age of around 62 years, ranging from roughly 20 to 85. Patients were allowed to have had prior anti-PD-1, anti-PD-L1 or anti-CTLA-4 therapy, and 40% of the dose-escalation patients had previously received checkpoint inhibitors. Three dose-escalation patients achieved partial responses, one with hepatocellular carcinoma and two with cutaneous melanoma. Peripheral TCRbeta sequencing was intended to test whether TCR sequence diversity was altered and clonal T-cell expansion was caused by ivuxolimab. The paper covers the monotherapy dose-escalation part of the phase I ivuxolimab trial, which included N of about 50 patients. Overall study results and their limits: The antigen specificity of the clonally expanded peripheral T cells was not determined. On average, CD8+ T cells showed more expanded clones than CD4+ T cells after ivuxolimab. Low levels of normalized T-cell clonal expansion were also seen in some nonresponding patients. In the 0.1-3.0 mg/kg groups, partial responders had among the lowest normalized peripheral clonal expansion, particularly in CD8+ T cells. Clonal expansion of both CD4+ and CD8+ blood T cells was observed from baseline to week 6 at doses 0.1 to 3.0 mg/kg.

Measured from the cysteine to the valine, the CDR3 is 15 residues long. The sequence is cut down to CDR3 DNA, 45 bases in frame from base 1. From V the trimming removes 6 bases and from J it removes 3 bases, while the gene matches leave 7 bases of the junction unaccounted for. The germline V gene specifies WSHSY as CDR1 and SAAADI as CDR2. To sequence the TCRbeta CDR3 region, genomic DNA was isolated from the sorted cells. TCRbeta CDR3 regions were sequenced using the immunoSEQ Assay. Not all clones reach the TCRdb copy of this immuneACCESS table, which keeps in-frame sequences only. Checked studies attribute under half of the gap to unresolved V genes and leave the rest unexplained. The sample includes fewer than 90,000 clones, with around 84% observed a single time. The ten largest clonotypes hold around 2.5% of the sample. Comments on this clone: The target of this receptor is not known. No per-base quality is available; no much larger clone lies one base away.

Patients with autoimmune disease history or receiving systemic immunosuppression were excluded from the trial. Peripheral blood for TCR sequencing was collected from all dose cohorts at baseline, on cycle 4 day 1, and on cycle 7 day 1. The samples were drawn from a first-in-human, open-label, multicenter phase I dose-escalation trial of ivuxolimab. The trial enrolled adults with locally advanced or metastatic head and neck squamous cell, hepatocellular, melanoma or renal cell carcinoma. Before TCR sequencing, CD4+ and CD8+ T cells were separately sorted from peripheral blood. The sequence came from an adult with an advanced solid tumor such as melanoma, head and neck, liver or kidney cancer. The starting material was CD4+ or CD8+ T cells sorted from blood, obtained in a trial of the OX40 agonist ivuxolimab. Recombination joined TRBV10-2 with TRBJ2-7, and 11 bases in between align with TRBD1. The bases are TGCGCCAGCAGGATGGGACAGGGGGGGGTCTACGAGCAGTACGTC. The translation is CASRMGQGGVYEQYV.